This T cell receptor (beta chain) was profiled in a study of vaccination effects on CD4 cells after COVID-19. V gave up 1 base and J gave up 9 bases; unmatched junction bases: 4. CDR1 is SGDLS and CDR2 is YYNGEE in the germline V gene. This CDR3 contains 13 residues. Points on this clone: Its matching antigen is unknown.

Profiling relied on immunoSEQ multiplex PCR, and the TCRdb table lists in-frame clones only, not all of them. In the table there are 35,000 to 40,000 clones, about 70% of which are singletons. Expansion of antigen-specific CD4+ T cells with viral peptide pools was carried out by the ViraFEST assay before sequencing. Having been cultured for ten to eleven days, the cells underwent CD4+ T cell isolation. The healthy vaccine recipients, who had no prior SARS-CoV-2 infection, showed negative nucleocapsid antibodies. This clonotype was obtained from a human donor who received a COVID-19 vaccine. The rearrangement links TRBV9 to TRBJ1-3; 7 bases align to TRBD1. The sequencing used CD4+ T cells from PBMCs cultured with HCoV-OC43 spike peptides, collected before COVID-19 vaccination. Subset here: HCoV-OC43 spike overlapping peptide pool stimulation. The CDR3 sequence is CASSVKQGVTIYF. In DNA form, the CDR3 reads TGTGCCAGCAGCGTAAAGCAGGGGGTCACCATATATTTT.